The 27 T cell receptor beta chains given below trace back to one sample, sequenced in a study of blood T cells in healthy people across ages. A sample-barcoded 5' primer and a J-beta primer mix were used in a second PCR of roughly 7 to 11 cycles. In TCRdb, the 5' RACE reads were re-called with MiXCR into one record per CDR3 protein. The sample lists around 1,800,000 distinct CDR3 sequences, approximately 39% occurring once. The sample was blood. The source of these receptors is a human donor in good health.

The CDR3 spells CASTHSYRGYTF. CDR3 DNA: TGTGCCAGCACCCATTCTTACCGGGGCTACACCTTC. V usage is TRBV5-6 and J usage is TRBJ1-2; no firm D call. Germline CDR1 and CDR2: SGHDT and YYEEEE. The CDR3 runs 12 residues. Trimming cost V 6 bases and J 8 bases, with 14 bases left between them.

The table lists this clonotype with a few counts. The chain is built from TRBV7-2 and TRBJ2-5; 9 nucleotides line up with TRBD2. CDR1 SGHTA and CDR2 FQGNSA come from the germline V gene. The CDR3 sequence is 15 residues long. Germline trimming cut 6 bases from V and 0 bases from J; bases unmatched to any gene: 5. In DNA form, the CDR3 reads TGTGCCAGCAGTAGGGCGGGGGGGAACCAAGAGACCCAGTACTTC. This codes for CASSRAGGNQETQYF.

V gene TRBV20-1 combines with J gene TRBJ2-3, with 8 positions matching TRBD2. Trimming cost V 5 bases and J 1 base; bases outside gene matches: 11. CDR3 length: 16 amino acids. Germline V gene sequence: CDR1 DFQATT, CDR2 SNEGSKA (reference sequence). The CDR3 here is CSASELAEYGTDTQYF. CDR3 coding DNA: TGCAGTGCTTCCGAACTAGCGGAGTACGGCACAGATACGCAGTATTTT.

This clonotype was counted between two and nine times. This rearrangement joins TRBV10-3 to TRBJ2-7; 7 bases are shared with TRBD2. The germline CDR1 and CDR2 sequences are ENHRY and SYGVKD. Unmatched junction bases numbered 6, after V lost 1 base and J lost 6 bases. The CDR3 loop spans 14 amino acids. CDR3: CAISEYIREGEQYF. As DNA, the CDR3 is TGTGCCATCAGTGAGTATATCAGGGAGGGCGAGCAGTACTTC.

The chain uses TRBV5-5 and TRBJ2-5; 11 positions agree with TRBD2. The junction had 2 bases not matched to a gene; V was cut back by 4 bases and J by 0 bases. The CDR3 loop spans 15 amino acids. Germline V gene sequence: CDR1 SGHKS, CDR2 YYEKEE (reference sequence). CDR3 nucleotide sequence: TGTGCCAGCAGCATAGCGGGGGGGTACCAAGAGACCCAGTACTTC. Encoded protein: CASSIAGGYQETQYF.

This clonotype has a count of ten or more. The CDR3 region is CASSQDIMKETQYF. CDR3 sequence (DNA): TGCGCCAGCAGCCAAGATATCATGAAGGAGACCCAGTACTTC. This chain links TRBV4-3 with TRBJ2-5; D not certain. This CDR3 region has 14 residues. The V gene's germline CDR1 is LGHNA and CDR2 YSLEER. Trimming took 0 bases from V and 5 from J, leaving 10 bases between them.

The V gene is TRBV3-1, the J gene TRBJ2-1; TRBD2 matches 7 bases. CDR3 length equals 17 residues. The trim removed 3 bases at V and 4 bases at J, leaving 12 bases unmatched. Germline CDR1 and CDR2: LGHDT and YNNKEL (reference sequence). The CDR3 DNA sequence: TGTGCCAGCAGCCATCCGGTTGGGGGGGAAAAATACAATGAGCAGTTCTTC. Its protein is CASSHPVGGEKYNEQFF.

This chain connects TRBV20-1 to TRBJ2-3; 11 bases fit TRBD2. The CDR3 contains 17 residues. Germline CDR1 is DFQATT and CDR2 is SNEGSKA (reference sequence). J gave up 1 base and V 0 bases, and 6 bases lay outside the gene matches. The CDR3 reads CSARDSGRVTGTDTQYF. The CDR3, as DNA: TGCAGTGCTAGAGATAGCGGGAGGGTAACCGGCACAGATACGCAGTATTTT.

J is TRBJ2-1 and V is TRBV2; 13 bases are shared with TRBD2. CDR1 is SNHLY and CDR2 is FYNNEI in the germline V gene. There are 15 residues in the CDR3. After removal of 5 bases from V and 13 bases from J, the junction contained 11 bases not matched to a gene. This CDR3 reads CASSQTSGRRETQFF. The CDR3 bases are TGTGCCAGCAGTCAGACTAGCGGGAGGAGGGAGACCCAGTTCTTC.

The J gene is TRBJ1-1, the V gene TRBV29-1, with D possibly matching TRBD1 (5 bases). V was shortened by 6 bases and J by 3 bases, with 14 bases between the two germline ends. CDR1 is SQVTM and CDR2 is ANQGSEA in the germline V gene. The length of the CDR3 is 13 residues. The CDR3 DNA reads as TGCAGCGTCTGGGGCGGGATCGACACTGAAGCTTTCTTT. This sequence encodes CSVWGGIDTEAFF.

The rearrangement joins TRBV2 to TRBJ2-4, with 8 bases fitting TRBD1. V lost 5 bases to trimming and J lost 4 bases; unmatched junction nucleotides: 7. Looked up from germline, CDR1 is SNHLY and CDR2 is FYNNEI. The CDR3 totals 15 residues. CDR3 nucleotides: TGTGCCAGCAGTAACGACAGGGGTGGGAAAAACATTCAGTACTTC. It translates to CASSNDRGGKNIQYF.

This clonotype was seen more than once but under ten times. The chain combines TRBV7-8 with TRBJ1-5, with D unresolved. CDR1 and CDR2 (germline): SGHVS, FQNEAQ. The CDR3 loop spans 16 amino acids. Between the trimmed V and J ends, which lost 1 base and 3 bases, there was a span of 13 bases. The DNA for the CDR3 is TGTGCCAGCAGCTTAGGCTCCGGACGGAACAATCAGCCCCAGCATTTT. This codes for CASSLGSGRNNQPQHF.

V and J are TRBV9 and TRBJ1-1; perhaps TRBD1 as D (5 bases). This CDR3 is 13 amino acids long. The V and J ends lost 0 bases and 9 bases respectively, with 12 bases between them. Germline V CDR1 and CDR2: SGDLS, YYNGEE. CDR3 nucleotides: TGTGCCAGCAGCGTAGGGGGGGGGACGAAAGCTTTCTTT. It yields the protein CASSVGGGTKAFF.

The V gene is TRBV12-3 or TRBV12-4, the J gene TRBJ2-3; D might be TRBD2 (6 bases). Trimming took off 6 bases at V and 3 bases at J, with 22 bases between the two ends. The CDR3 is made up of 17 amino acids. The CDR3 coding sequence is TGTGCCAGCAGCCTCTACCAGGGAGGTTCGCAGACAGATACGCAGTATTTT. It yields the protein CASSLYQGGSQTDTQYF.

This clonotype was counted a few times. The V and J genes are TRBV15 and TRBJ2-4, with D perhaps given as TRBD1 or TRBD2 (6 bases each). Looked up from germline, CDR1 is LNHNV and CDR2 is YYDKDF (reference sequence). The CDR3 length is 16 residues. V was shortened by 3 bases and J by 3 bases, with 15 bases between the two germline ends. The DNA of the CDR3 is TGTGCCACCAGCAGTGGAAGGGGGGAGGACAAAAACATTCAGTACTTC. Its protein is CATSSGRGEDKNIQYF.

The rearrangement links TRBV24-1 to TRBJ2-1; D perhaps matches TRBD2 (5 bases). This CDR3 spans 15 amino acids. Looked up from germline, CDR1 is KGHDR and CDR2 is SFDVKD. V lost 3 bases and J 1 base, leaving 9 bases between the germline ends. As DNA, the CDR3 is TGTGCCACCAGTGATAGGAGGAGGTCCTACAATGAGCAGTTCTTC. This translates into CATSDRRRSYNEQFF.

This sequence joins TRBV5-1 and TRBJ1-1; 12 positions match TRBD1. CDR3 size: 18 residues. The germline gives CDR1 SGHRS, CDR2 YFSETQ. After removal of 1 base from V and 3 bases from J, the junction contained 10 bases not matched to a gene. Here the CDR3 DNA reads TGCGCCAGCAGCTTGTCATGGGGACAGGGGGCGAGAGACACTGAAGCTTTCTTT. This gives the protein CASSLSWGQGARDTEAFF.

Notes on this clonotype: At one end, the junction sequence differs from germline, possibly due to a read error. The V and J genes are TRBV7-2 and TRBJ1-2, with 7 bases aligning to TRBD1. The CDR3 consists of 14 residues. Germline CDR1 reads SGHTA; CDR2 reads FQGNSA. This chain's CDR3 is CASSPTRGGYGHTF. The CDR3 bases are TGTGCCAGCAGCCCAACCAGGGGGGGCTATGGCCACACCTTC.

The chain has TRBV2 and TRBJ1-2; TRBD1 aligns across 7 bases. Germline CDR1 is SNHLY and CDR2 is FYNNEI. The CDR3 runs 14 residues. The junction had 8 bases not matched to a gene; V was cut back by 6 bases and J by 4 bases. The CDR3 reads CASRPGQTIYGYTF. CDR3 DNA sequence: TGTGCCAGCAGACCGGGACAGACGATCTATGGCTACACCTTC.

Of note for this clonotype: At one of its ends the junction is not consistent with the germline gene, which may arise from a read error. This chain links TRBV10-3 with TRBJ1-6; D unresolved. The CDR3 covers 13 residues. Germline-derived CDR1 and CDR2 are ENHRY and SYGVKD. This CDR3 reads CAIRESKGSPLHF. In DNA, the CDR3 is TGTGCCATCAGAGAGTCGAAGGGATCACCCCTCCACTTT.

The J gene is TRBJ2-1, the V gene TRBV12-3 or TRBV12-4; 7 nucleotides agree with TRBD1. CDR3 length: 16 amino acids. J lost 6 bases, V lost 5 bases, and 13 bases had no gene match. CDR3 in DNA: TGTGCCAGCAGTACAGGGGCTGGGGCTTTAATCAATGAGCAGTTCTTC. The encoded protein is CASSTGAGALINEQFF.

The chain recombines TRBV15 with TRBJ1-2, with a possible D match to TRBD1 (5 bases). Germline CDR1 LNHNV, CDR2 YYDKDF (reference sequence). V dropped 3 bases and J dropped 4 bases, with 15 bases sitting between them. The CDR3 runs to 15 residues. Here the CDR3 DNA reads TGTGCCACCAGCAGGATCAGGGAGGTACCCTATGGCTACACCTTC. Amino acid sequence: CATSRIREVPYGYTF. Full variable domain (remainder filled in from reference TRBV15 and TRBJ1-2): DAMVIQNPRYQVTQFGKPVTLSCSQTLNHNVMYWYQQKSSQAPKLLFHYYDKDFNNEADTPDNFQSRRPNTSFCFLDIRSPGLGDTAMYLCATSRIREVPYGYTFGSGTRLTVV.

This clonotype has more than one count but fewer than ten. This chain links TRBV4-3 with TRBJ1-1, with D perhaps TRBD1 (5 bases). V was cut by 0 bases and J by 4 bases, with 15 bases left in between. The length of the CDR3 is 16 residues. Germline loops: CDR1 LGHNA, CDR2 YSLEER. DNA of the CDR3: TGCGCCAGCAGCCAAGATGACCGCCCTGGGGGCACTGAAGCTTTCTTT. Translating gives CASSQDDRPGGTEAFF.

This chain joins TRBV3-1 and TRBJ1-2, with no clear D. The CDR3 is made up of 15 amino acids. Per the germline V gene, CDR1 is LGHDT and CDR2 is YNNKEL (reference sequence). Trimming cost V 4 bases and J 2 bases, with 14 bases left between them. The CDR3 coding sequence is TGTGCCAGCAGCCCCCGAACAGTTCGAAACTATGGCTACACCTTC. Translation: CASSPRTVRNYGYTF.

As concerns this clonotype: This may stem from a read error, because a much larger clone lies one nucleotide away. This chain connects TRBV6-6 to TRBJ2-6; D call uncertain. CDR1 is MNHNY, CDR2 SVGAGI, per germline (reference sequence). This CDR3 has 13 residues. CDR3 bases: TGTGCCGGCAGTGGCGCTGGGGCCAACGTCCTGACTTTC. It yields the protein CAGSGAGANVLTF.

This clonotype was seen ten or more times. The rearrangement links TRBV7-2 to TRBJ1-2; D is unclear. CDR1 SGHTA and CDR2 FQGNSA come from the germline V gene. V gave up 0 bases and J gave up 6 bases, with 14 bases separating them. The CDR3 contains 15 residues. The CDR3 coding sequence is TGTGCCAGCAGCTTAGCCTTCTGGGGTAGCGATGGCTACACCTTC. This encodes CASSLAFWGSDGYTF. Using reference TRBV7-2 and TRBJ1-2 for the parts outside the CDR3, the full variable domain is GAGVSQSPSNKVTEKGKDVELRCDPISGHTALYWYRQSLGQGLEFLIYFQGNSAPDKSGLPSDRFSAERTGGSVSTLTIQRTQQEDSAVYLCASSLAFWGSDGYTFGSGTRLTVV.

The rearrangement links TRBV28 to TRBJ1-5; 7 bases are shared with TRBD1. The CDR3 sequence is 15 residues long. Losses at the gene ends were 5 bases for V and 5 bases for J; bases not matched to a gene: 9. Germline loops: CDR1 MDHEN, CDR2 SYDVKM. The CDR3: CASSETGFTYQPQHF. The CDR3 DNA follows: TGTGCCAGCAGTGAGACAGGGTTCACCTATCAGCCCCAGCATTTT.